Shown below are 31 T cell receptor beta chains from a single sample sequenced in a study of metastatic and nonmetastatic thyroid tumors. Nobody among the patients had been given any treatment before thyroid surgery. TCRdb re-called clones from the PCR reads using MiXCR. The data contain 65,000 to 70,000 clones, approximately 15% of them singletons. Sequenced material: blood. Receptor source: a male donor with papillary thyroid cancer or a benign thyroid nodule (not recorded which). Some clones in this sample may be carry-over from other donors' samples.

This clone appeared many times. This chain joins TRBV6-1 and TRBJ2-7, with D perhaps matching TRBD1 (5 bases). Trimming shortened V by 5 bases and J by 3 bases, and 11 bases separated the two germline ends. The length of the CDR3 is 13 residues. CDR1 and CDR2 (germline): MNHNS, SASEGT. The CDR3 protein is CASSFRDSYEQYF. CDR3 nucleotide sequence: TGTGCCAGCAGTTTTAGAGACAGCTACGAGCAGTACTTC.

V gene TRBV11-2 combines with J gene TRBJ2-7; 7 bases are a match to TRBD1. This CDR3 is 15 amino acids long. Germline V CDR1 and CDR2: SGHAT, FQNNGV. V lost 4 bases, J lost 4 bases, and 10 bases stayed unmatched. CDR3 bases: TGTGCCAGCAGCTCGCCGGGTAAGACAGGGTACGAGCAGTACTTC. It encodes CASSSPGKTGYEQYF.

There are a few counts of this clone. The rearrangement joins TRBV6-5 to TRBJ2-7, with D uncertain. V lost 2 bases to trimming and J lost 5 bases, with 16 bases between them. Germline CDR1 MNHEY, CDR2 SVGAGI. The CDR3 sequence is 15 residues long. The CDR3 spells CASSYTSGVDDEQYF. As DNA, the CDR3 is TGTGCCAGCAGTTACACGTCTGGGGTCGACGACGAGCAGTACTTC.

This clone was observed many times. V gene TRBV6-1 combines with J gene TRBJ1-5, with D possibly being TRBD1 (5 bases). The germline V and J ends were trimmed by 5 bases and 7 bases, with 15 bases remaining between them. CDR1 is MNHNS and CDR2 is SASEGT in the germline V gene. This CDR3 is built from 14 residues. CDR3 in DNA: TGTGCCAGCAGTCAACTGCAGGGAGGACAGCCCCAGCATTTT. It is translated as CASSQLQGGQPQHF.

This clone was recorded at least ten times. This chain uses TRBV19 with TRBJ2-2; D not certain. V was pared by 3 bases and J by 1 base, with 6 bases between. Germline V gene data show CDR1 as LNHDA and CDR2 as SQIVND (reference sequence). The CDR3 sequence is 14 residues long. In nucleotides, the CDR3 is TGTGCCAGTAGTATCCCCGGGAACACCGGGGAGCTGTTTTTT. Translation gives CASSIPGNTGELFF. The full variable domain, its missing parts supplied by reference TRBV19 and TRBJ2-2, is DGGITQSPKYLFRKEGQNVTLSCEQNLNHDAMYWYRQDPGQGLRLIYYSQIVNDFQKGDIAEGYSVSREKKESFPLTVTSAQKNPTAFYLCASSIPGNTGELFFGEGSRLTVL.

This clone was recorded at least ten times. The V gene is TRBV6-1, the J gene TRBJ1-1; no clear D gene. The CDR3 is made up of 14 amino acids. V was pared by 6 bases and J by 1 base, with 12 bases between. Per germline, CDR1 MNHNS and CDR2 SASEGT. The CDR3: CASRMTRTNTEAFF. In DNA form, the CDR3 reads TGTGCCAGCAGGATGACACGGACGAACACTGAAGCTTTCTTT.

The chain uses TRBV5-1 and TRBJ2-5; 9 bases are shared with TRBD2. Trimming took 4 bases from V and 8 from J; bases not matched to a gene: 15. This CDR3 spans 16 amino acids. Germline loops: CDR1 SGHRS, CDR2 YFSETQ. CDR3 in DNA: TGCGCCAGCAGCCCCTTTGGTAGCGGGAGTCGAGATACCCAGTACTTC. Translated, it gives CASSPFGSGSRDTQYF.

This clone was seen many times. V is TRBV3-1 and J is TRBJ1-3; 7 bases are a match to TRBD1. V lost 4 bases to trimming and J lost 2 bases; unmatched junction nucleotides: 5. The CDR3 sequence is 15 residues long. Germline V gives CDR1 LGHDT, CDR2 YNNKEL (reference sequence). The CDR3 loop reads CASSPSGTAGNTIYF. The CDR3 DNA is TGTGCCAGCAGCCCATCCGGGACAGCTGGAAACACCATATATTTT. Combining the CDR3 with reference TRBV3-1 and TRBJ1-3 gives the whole variable domain DTAVSQTPKYLVTQMGNDKSIKCEQNLGHDTMYWYKQDSKKFLKIMFSYNNKELIINETVPNRFSPKSPDKAHLNLHINSLELGDSAVYFCASSPSGTAGNTIYFGEGSWLTVV.

Points on this clone: Without the conserved terminal phenylalanine or tryptophan, this CDR3 likely stems from a read error. The chain recombines TRBV27 with TRBJ1-2; 9 bases map to TRBD1. CDR1 and CDR2 (germline): MNHEY, SMNVEV (reference sequence). The CDR3 consists of 13 residues. CDR3 bases: TGTGTCAGCACAGGGGGCGGGAGCTATGGCTACACCCTC. This gives the protein CVSTGGGSYGYTL.

The chain couples TRBV11-2 to TRBJ2-1, with 9 bases that match TRBD2. Germline V lookup: CDR1 SGHAT, CDR2 FQNNGV. This CDR3 is 13 amino acids long. With 6 bases clipped from V and 8 bases from J, the junction kept 5 bases outside the gene matches. The DNA for the CDR3 is TGTGCCAGCAGTTTTAGCGGGGGCGATGAGCAGTTCTTC. It translates to CASSFSGGDEQFF.

This clone has only a few counts. This could be a read error, since a much larger clone is one nucleotide away. The chain combines TRBV20-1 with TRBJ1-1; 7 nucleotides line up with TRBD1. Looked up from germline, CDR1 is DFQATT and CDR2 is SNEGSKA (reference sequence). The CDR3 covers 13 residues. Trimming cost V 6 bases and J 6 bases; bases outside gene matches: 10. The DNA for the CDR3 is TGCAGTGCCAGGGGGACGGAGCTCCCTGAAGCTTTCTTT. Encoded protein: CSARGTELPEAFF.

This clone was counted at least ten times. The J gene is TRBJ2-3, the V gene TRBV6-1, with unresolved D. The CDR3 totals 15 residues. The V end lost 4 bases, the J end lost 6 bases, and 17 bases lay between the germline ends. Per the germline V gene, CDR1 is MNHNS and CDR2 is SASEGT. CDR3 loop: CASSGSPALGDTQYF. DNA of the CDR3: TGTGCCAGCAGTGGGTCACCCGCCTTGGGGGATACGCAGTATTTT.

Ten or more counts support this clone. J is TRBJ2-1 and V is TRBV27; maybe TRBD2 (7 bases). CDR3 length: 14 amino acids. V was cut by 7 bases and J by 4 bases, with 14 bases left in between. Germline V lookup: CDR1 MNHEY, CDR2 SMNVEV (reference sequence). The CDR3 sequence: CASKVGGGYNEQFF. The CDR3 DNA is TGTGCCAGCAAAGTAGGGGGAGGGTACAATGAGCAGTTCTTC.

This clone was counted only a few times. The chain combines TRBV11-2 with TRBJ2-7; a weak D match, TRBD1 (7 bases). Germline V gene sequence: CDR1 SGHAT, CDR2 FQNNGV. The V and J ends lost 4 bases and 5 bases respectively, with 27 bases between them. The CDR3 spans 18 residues. The CDR3 loop is CASSSGGRNSQGRNEQYF. The CDR3 nucleotides are TGTGCCAGCAGCTCAGGGGGGCGTAACTCGCAGGGGAGGAACGAGCAGTACTTC.

The V call is TRBV20-1, the J call TRBJ2-7; perhaps TRBD1 as D (5 bases). Germline CDR1 DFQATT, CDR2 SNEGSKA (reference sequence). V was clipped by 1 base and J by 6 bases, with 16 bases between them. The CDR3 consists of 14 residues. The CDR3 reads CSARVGVQGREQYF. The DNA for the CDR3 is TGCAGTGCTAGAGTCGGCGTCCAGGGTCGCGAGCAGTACTTC.

This clone was counted at least ten times. The chain employs TRBV7-3 and TRBJ2-1; D not certain. Looked up from germline, CDR1 is SGHTA and CDR2 is FQGTGA. Trimming took off 4 bases at V and 5 bases at J, with 3 bases between the two ends. This CDR3 comprises 11 residues. The CDR3 nucleotides are TGTGCCAGCAGCTCTGACAATGAGCAGTTCTTC. This translates into CASSSDNEQFF.

This clone appeared many times. The CDR3 sequence: CASSLVAGRRAEAFF. As DNA, the CDR3 is TGCGCCAGCAGCTTGGTCGCAGGCCGAAGAGCGGAAGCTTTCTTT. V gene TRBV5-1 combines with J gene TRBJ1-1, with D hard to call. Germline CDR1 is SGHRS and CDR2 is YFSETQ. The CDR3 is made up of 15 amino acids. Trimming cost V 0 bases and J 8 bases, with 17 bases left between them.

This clone was seen many times. This may arise from a read error, as a much more abundant clone is one base away. This chain uses TRBV6-1 with TRBJ1-3; D is uncertain. Germline V gene sequence: CDR1 MNHNS, CDR2 SASEGT. The CDR3 length is 14 residues. The CDR3 DNA reads as TGTGCCAGCAGTTTGATGGGGTCTGAAAACACCATATATTTT. Protein: CASSLMGSENTIYF.

This clone occurred many times. The chain joins TRBV6-1 to TRBJ2-1; unclear D gene. The ends were cut back, 6 bases at V and 6 bases at J, with 18 bases in the middle. Germline lookup yields CDR1 MNHNS and CDR2 SASEGT. The CDR3 has 15 residues. The CDR3 DNA reads as TGTGCCAGCAGACGGACGGACGACTGGGCCAATGAGCAGTTCTTC. Amino acids: CASRRTDDWANEQFF.

This clone was found many times. The CDR3 DNA reads TGTGCCTCAAGAGGCGGCACCTCCCAAGATTCACCCCTCCACTTT. As protein: CASRGGTSQDSPLHF. The genes are TRBV9 and TRBJ1-6, with unresolved D. Germline-derived CDR1 and CDR2 are SGDLS and YYNGEE. Deletions cut 10 bases from V and 8 bases from J, with 22 bases between. The CDR3 sequence is 15 residues long.

In this sample, this clone turned up a few times. This chain joins TRBV28 and TRBJ1-2, with 7 positions matching TRBD1. This CDR3 comprises 14 residues. Germline CDR1 MDHEN, CDR2 SYDVKM. With V trimmed by 8 bases and J by 10 bases, 16 bases remained unmatched. The CDR3 here is CASVPIDRVNVYTF. CDR3 bases: TGTGCCAGCGTACCCATCGACAGGGTGAATGTCTACACCTTC.

This clone was seen ten or more times. This rearrangement joins TRBV10-1 to TRBJ2-2; 7 positions match TRBD2. V lost 5 bases to trimming and J lost 3 bases; unmatched junction nucleotides: 6. This CDR3 spans 15 amino acids. The germline CDR1 and CDR2 sequences are WNHNN and SYGVQD (reference sequence). In DNA form, the CDR3 reads TGCGCCAGCAGTCCCCCCGGGGGGTACACCGGGGAGCTGTTTTTT. Its translation: CASSPPGGYTGELFF.

There are many counts of this clone. The V and J genes are TRBV12-3 or TRBV12-4 and TRBJ2-1, with D perhaps TRBD1 (6 bases). CDR3 size: 17 residues. V lost 6 bases and J lost 0, with 18 bases in between. The CDR3 loop is CASSQGSIQFSYNEQFF. CDR3 coding DNA: TGTGCCAGCAGCCAGGGGTCGATTCAATTCTCCTACAATGAGCAGTTCTTC.

This clone has a count of ten or more. V and J are TRBV3-1 and TRBJ2-3; TRBD1 is a possible D gene (6 bases). Germline V gene data show CDR1 as LGHDT and CDR2 as YNNKEL (reference sequence). The CDR3 extends over 15 amino acids. Trimming cost V 0 bases and J 4 bases, with 11 bases left between them. The CDR3 region is CASSQDRTGSDTQYF. The DNA for the CDR3 is TGTGCCAGCAGCCAAGATCGTACAGGGTCAGATACGCAGTATTTT.

This clone appeared many times. The rearrangement links TRBV19 to TRBJ1-5, with D perhaps matching TRBD1 (5 bases). This CDR3 is 16 amino acids long. The ends were cut back, 5 bases at V and 4 bases at J, with 18 bases in the middle. CDR1 is LNHDA and CDR2 is SQIVND in the germline V gene (reference sequence). CDR3 DNA sequence: TGTGCCAGTAGTCCTACTTGGACAATGGGGAATCAGCCCCAGCATTTT. This gives the protein CASSPTWTMGNQPQHF.

The V call is TRBV20-1, the J call TRBJ2-5, with 11 bases aligning to TRBD1. The V segment lost 3 bases and the J segment 12 bases; nucleotides outside the gene matches: 15. The germline V gene has CDR1 DFQATT and CDR2 SNEGSKA (reference sequence). This CDR3 comprises 15 residues. CDR3 residues: CSASPGQGVQETKYF. Written as DNA, the CDR3 is TGCAGTGCTAGCCCGGGACAGGGGGTTCAAGAGACAAAGTACTTC.

This clone was counted ten times or more. The chain combines TRBV7-2 with TRBJ1-2; D might be TRBD1 (6 bases). CDR3 length: 13 amino acids. Germline V gene data show CDR1 as SGHTA and CDR2 as FQGNSA. Deletions cut 2 bases from V and 4 bases from J, with 8 bases between. The DNA for the CDR3 is TGTGCCAGCAGCTTACAGGGGACCTATGGCTACACCTTC. This gives the protein CASSLQGTYGYTF.

This clone showed up just a few times. The junction shows a germline mismatch at one end, possibly a read error. Distinct nucleotide sequences in the sample also encode this CDR3. The J gene is TRBJ1-1, the V gene TRBV2; D is unclear. Germline V gene data show CDR1 as SNHLY and CDR2 as FYNNEI. CDR3 length: 13 residues. CDR3 sequence: CASSRQVNTEAFF. The CDR3 nucleotides are TGTGCCAGCAGCCGTCAAGTGAACACTGAGGCTTTCTTT. The full variable domain, rest sourced from reference TRBV2 and TRBJ1-1, is EPEVTQTPSHQVTQMGQEVILRCVPISNHLYFYWYRQILGQKVEFLVSFYNNEISEKSEIFDDQFSVERPDGSNFTLKIRSTKLEDSAMYFCASSRQVNTEAFFGQGTRLTVV.

A word on this clone: Since a much larger clone is just one base distant, this may be a read error. The V call is TRBV19, the J call TRBJ2-2; TRBD1 is a possible D gene (6 bases). Germline values: CDR1 LNHDA, CDR2 SQIVND (reference sequence). This CDR3 contains 15 residues. CDR3 in amino acids: CSSTPGHAHTGELFF. In DNA form, the CDR3 reads TGTTCCAGTACCCCGGGACACGCTCACACCGGGGAGCTGTTTTTT.

This clone was seen a few times. V gene TRBV28 combines with J gene TRBJ1-2; 8 nucleotides line up with TRBD1. Trimming removed 5 bases from V and 5 bases from J; junction bases left unmatched: 13. Germline V gives CDR1 MDHEN, CDR2 SYDVKM. The CDR3 has 16 residues. In DNA form, the CDR3 reads TGTGCCAGCAGTCCCGCGTGGACAGGGCTCTGTTATGGCTACACCTTC. Protein product: CASSPAWTGLCYGYTF.

This clone was detected ten times or more. This chain uses TRBV9 with TRBJ1-5; D unclear. The V end was cut by 5 bases, the J end by 0 bases, with 6 bases between. CDR3 length: 13 residues. Germline V lookup: CDR1 SGDLS, CDR2 YYNGEE. The CDR3 region is CASRTNSNQPQHF. In DNA, the CDR3 is TGTGCCAGCAGGACTAATAGCAATCAGCCCCAGCATTTT.